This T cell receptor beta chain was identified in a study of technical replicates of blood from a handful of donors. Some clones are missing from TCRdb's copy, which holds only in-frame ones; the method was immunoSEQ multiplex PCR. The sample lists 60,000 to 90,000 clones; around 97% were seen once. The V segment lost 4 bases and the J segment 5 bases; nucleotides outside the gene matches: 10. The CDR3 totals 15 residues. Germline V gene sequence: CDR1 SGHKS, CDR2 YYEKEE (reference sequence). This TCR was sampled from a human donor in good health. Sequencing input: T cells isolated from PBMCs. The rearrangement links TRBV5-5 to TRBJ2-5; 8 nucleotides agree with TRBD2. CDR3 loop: CASSPRGTSWETQYF. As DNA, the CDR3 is TGTGCCAGCAGCCCGAGAGGGACTAGTTGGGAGACCCAGTACTTC.